Following are 27 T cell receptor beta chains from one sample sequenced in a study of T cell responses to AZD1222 COVID-19 vaccine. Libraries were prepared by immunoSEQ multiplex PCR; TCRdb keeps only in-frame clonotypes and omits some of them. The sample shows around 250,000 clones, more than 80% of them seen only once. The sample in question was peripheral blood, obtained on day 0 of AZD1222 vaccination. The receptors here all came from an adult in good health.

The chain joins TRBV7-2 to TRBJ2-2, with 8 bases matching TRBD1. This CDR3 comprises 17 residues. The V gene's germline CDR1 is SGHTA and CDR2 FQGNSA. V lost 5 bases and J lost 5; bases outside the gene matches: 13. The CDR3 DNA reads TGTGCCAGCAGCCTCCTGGTGCGGACAGGGTCGACCGGGGAGCTGTTTTTT. Its translation: CASSLLVRTGSTGELFF.

The chain uses TRBV5-1 and TRBJ2-1, with 11 bases that match TRBD1. The germline V gene has CDR1 SGHRS and CDR2 YFSETQ. Trimming at V came to 1 base and at J to 8 bases, leaving 5 bases not matched to a gene. This CDR3 is 15 amino acids long. This CDR3 reads CASSLTGQGEDEQFF. In DNA, the CDR3 is TGCGCCAGCAGCTTGACGGGACAGGGGGAGGATGAGCAGTTCTTC.

The V gene is TRBV15, the J gene TRBJ1-5; D remains ambiguous. The CDR3 is made up of 14 amino acids. V was pared by 0 bases and J by 4 bases, with 7 bases between. Looked up from germline, CDR1 is LNHNV and CDR2 is YYDKDF (reference sequence). The CDR3 loop reads CATSRDHGNQPQHF. The CDR3 DNA follows: TGTGCCACCAGCAGAGATCACGGGAATCAGCCCCAGCATTTT.

The chain recombines TRBV19 with TRBJ2-5, with D tentatively TRBD1 (5 bases). Germline V CDR1 and CDR2: LNHDA, SQIVND (reference sequence). V was cut by 7 bases and J by 3 bases, with 9 bases left in between. The length of the CDR3 is 12 residues. CDR3 nucleotide sequence: TGTGCCAGTATGGGCAGGGAAGAGACCCAGTACTTC. Amino acids: CASMGREETQYF.

The V call is TRBV27, the J call TRBJ2-7; 12 bases map to TRBD2. The V and J ends lost 2 bases and 2 bases, in that order; junction bases with no gene match: 7. The CDR3 runs to 17 residues. Germline lookup yields CDR1 MNHEY and CDR2 SMNVEV (reference sequence). Here the CDR3 DNA reads TGTGCCAGCAGTTTAGGGCTAGCGGGAGGGATCCCCTACGAGCAGTACTTC. Its protein is CASSLGLAGGIPYEQYF.

The V and J genes are TRBV11-2 and TRBJ2-2, with 7 bases matching TRBD1. The germline CDR1 and CDR2 sequences are SGHAT and FQNNGV. J was trimmed by 4 bases and V by 5 bases; bases with no gene match: 7. The CDR3 is 15 amino acids. CDR3 sequence reads: CASSARTGLTGELFF. The CDR3 DNA follows: TGTGCCAGCAGCGCCCGGACAGGACTCACCGGGGAGCTGTTTTTT.

The V call is TRBV19, the J call TRBJ1-1; no clear D gene. The CDR3 totals 13 residues. V lost 2 bases to trimming and J lost 3 bases, with 7 bases between them. CDR1 is LNHDA and CDR2 is SQIVND in the germline V gene (reference sequence). The CDR3 nucleotides are TGTGCCAGTAGTATAAGGTTGGACACTGAAGCTTTCTTT. Translating gives CASSIRLDTEAFF.

The V call is TRBV27, the J call TRBJ2-1; TRBD1 aligns across 8 bases. V shed 7 bases, J shed 3 bases, and the junction held 8 bases outside the gene matches. This CDR3 comprises 15 residues. Looked up from germline, CDR1 is MNHEY and CDR2 is SMNVEV (reference sequence). The CDR3 DNA follows: TGTGCCAGCACCAACACAGGGGGTAACTACAATGAGCAGTTCTTC. Translating it yields CASTNTGGNYNEQFF.

CDR3 bases: TGTGCCAGCATACGGACGGTGTCCTACACCGGGGAGCTGTTTTTT. The encoded protein is CASIRTVSYTGELFF. This sequence joins TRBV28 and TRBJ2-2; D is uncertain. V lost 7 bases and J lost 3, with 15 bases in between. The CDR3 totals 15 residues. Germline values: CDR1 MDHEN, CDR2 SYDVKM.

This clone was seen more than once but under ten times. The CDR3 region is CASSPLPYSGVGEQFF. DNA of the CDR3: TGTGCCAGCAGCCCCCTGCCGTATAGCGGGGTAGGGGAGCAGTTCTTC. The rearrangement uses TRBV11-2 and TRBJ2-1; TRBD2 agrees at 8 bases. From germline, CDR1 is SGHAT and CDR2 FQNNGV. V lost 5 bases, J lost 10 bases, and 16 bases stayed unmatched. The CDR3 sequence is 16 residues long.

This chain uses TRBV9 with TRBJ1-3; D call uncertain. The CDR3 runs to 13 residues. Trimming stripped 4 bases from V and 8 bases from J, with 13 bases between. Germline lookup yields CDR1 SGDLS and CDR2 YYNGEE. The CDR3 nucleotides are TGTGCCAGCAGCCTGGACCGCGGGGACACCATATATTTT. Its protein product is CASSLDRGDTIYF.

The CDR3 protein is CASRTGEKLFF. The CDR3 DNA reads as TGTGCCAGCCGGACGGGGGAAAAACTGTTTTTT. The chain combines TRBV28 with TRBJ1-4; unclear D gene. The germline V gene has CDR1 MDHEN and CDR2 SYDVKM. CDR3 length: 11 residues. V lost 8 bases and J lost 8, with 9 bases in between.

This sequence joins TRBV19 and TRBJ2-1, with 7 bases aligning to TRBD2. The V segment lost 5 bases and the J segment 5 bases; nucleotides outside the gene matches: 9. The germline CDR1 and CDR2 sequences are LNHDA and SQIVND (reference sequence). CDR3 length: 15 amino acids. CDR3 sequence reads: CASSVSAGLHNEQFF. CDR3 nucleotide sequence: TGTGCCAGTAGTGTATCGGCGGGACTACACAATGAGCAGTTCTTC.

J is TRBJ2-7 and V is TRBV7-9; 11 bases map to TRBD1. CDR1 is SEHNR, CDR2 FQNEAQ, per germline (reference sequence). Trimming at V came to 7 bases and at J to 2 bases, leaving 4 bases not matched to a gene. The CDR3 length is 14 residues. CDR3 residues: CASIRTGGPYEQYF. CDR3 coding DNA: TGTGCCAGCATCAGGACAGGGGGCCCCTACGAGCAGTACTTC.

A single count supports this clone. CDR3 DNA: TGTGCCATCAGTGAGAGGGGGATTGATGAAAAACTGTTTTTT. This sequence encodes CAISERGIDEKLFF. The chain couples TRBV10-3 to TRBJ1-4; weak D call: TRBD1 (6 bases). The germline V gene encodes CDR1 ENHRY and CDR2 SYGVKD. This CDR3 is 14 amino acids long. Trimming removed 2 bases from V and 6 bases from J, with 10 bases in between.

V usage is TRBV18 and J usage is TRBJ1-4, with D maybe TRBD1 (6 bases). Germline loops: CDR1 KGHSH, CDR2 LQKENI. The CDR3 has 13 residues. Deletions cut 3 bases from V and 5 bases from J, with 7 bases between. The CDR3 is CASSPQGNEKLFF. The CDR3 coding sequence is TGTGCCAGCTCACCGCAGGGGAATGAAAAACTGTTTTTT.

The genes are TRBV7-8 and TRBJ2-5, with D possibly matching TRBD2 (6 bases). The CDR3 is 13 residues long. Trimming took 5 bases from V and 4 from J, leaving 11 bases between them. Germline V CDR1 and CDR2: SGHVS, FQNEAQ. The CDR3 DNA is TGTGCCAGCAGCCCCGGGGGAGGAGAGACCCAGTACTTC. Encoded protein: CASSPGGGETQYF.

This clone was observed once. V gene TRBV27 combines with J gene TRBJ1-5; D is undetermined. The CDR3 runs 13 residues. Germline V gene lookup returns CDR1 MNHEY and CDR2 SMNVEV (reference sequence). The V end lost 5 bases, the J end lost 6 bases, and 11 bases lay between the germline ends. This CDR3 reads CASSHEWGQPQHF. CDR3 nucleotides: TGTGCCAGCAGTCACGAGTGGGGTCAGCCCCAGCATTTT.

The V and J genes are TRBV28 and TRBJ2-3, with TRBD2 identical over 9 bases. Germline V gene data show CDR1 as MDHEN and CDR2 as SYDVKM. V lost 4 bases and J lost 5; bases outside the gene matches: 13. The CDR3 runs 17 residues. CDR3 coding DNA: TGTGCCAGCAGTTCTCCGGGACTAGCCGTAGAGAGAGATACGCAGTATTTT. Translated: CASSSPGLAVERDTQYF.

The rearrangement uses TRBV2 and TRBJ2-5; D perhaps matches TRBD1 (6 bases). V was pared by 8 bases and J by 3 bases, with 10 bases between. Looked up from germline, CDR1 is SNHLY and CDR2 is FYNNEI. CDR3 length equals 12 residues. The CDR3: CASQQGEETQYF. In DNA, the CDR3 is TGTGCCAGCCAACAGGGAGAAGAGACCCAGTACTTC.

This clone was seen only once. The rearrangement links TRBV5-1 to TRBJ2-3; unclear D gene. Germline V gene sequence: CDR1 SGHRS, CDR2 YFSETQ. Trimming shortened V by 4 bases and J by 2 bases, and 2 bases separated the two germline ends. The CDR3 covers 11 residues. The CDR3 spells CASSTTDTQYF. The CDR3 DNA sequence: TGCGCCAGCAGCACCACAGATACGCAGTATTTT.

This sequence joins TRBV10-2 and TRBJ1-5; D gene ambiguous. The CDR3 is made up of 13 amino acids. Germline V CDR1 and CDR2: WSHSY, SAAADI. V was clipped by 4 bases and J by 6 bases, with 10 bases between them. The CDR3 region is CASSGDWGQPQHF. The CDR3 region has the DNA TGCGCCAGCAGTGGTGATTGGGGTCAGCCCCAGCATTTT.

V is TRBV7-9 and J is TRBJ1-5; 8 nucleotides align to TRBD1. This CDR3 has 14 residues. Unmatched junction bases numbered 5, after V lost 5 bases and J lost 5 bases. The germline V gene encodes CDR1 SEHNR and CDR2 FQNEAQ (reference sequence). The CDR3 DNA reads TGTGCCAGCAGCACGCAGGGGGCGGATCAGCCCCAGCATTTT. Translating gives CASSTQGADQPQHF.

V usage is TRBV12-5 and J usage is TRBJ2-1; D may match TRBD1 or TRBD2 (5 bases each). With 6 bases removed from V and 1 base from J, the gap between germline ends came to 16 bases. Germline CDR1 reads LGHNT; CDR2 reads FRNRAP. This CDR3 region has 16 residues. CDR3 in amino acids: CASGRGAPFSYNEQFF. The CDR3 DNA sequence: TGTGCTAGTGGCCGAGGGGCGCCTTTTTCCTACAATGAGCAGTTCTTC.

J is TRBJ2-7 and V is TRBV5-1; 9 bases agree with TRBD2. V lost 3 bases, J lost 3 bases, and 4 bases stayed unmatched. Germline loops: CDR1 SGHRS, CDR2 YFSETQ. This CDR3 comprises 14 residues. The CDR3 loop is CASSWSSGNYEQYF. The DNA of the CDR3 is TGCGCCAGCAGCTGGTCTAGCGGGAACTACGAGCAGTACTTC. Supplemented by reference TRBV5-1 and TRBJ2-7, the full variable domain reads KAGVTQTPRYLIKTRGQQVTLSCSPISGHRSVSWYQQTPGQGLQFLFEYFSETQRNKGNFPGRFSGRQFSNSRSEMNVSTLELGDSALYLCASSWSSGNYEQYFGPGTRLTVT.

The chain combines TRBV5-1 with TRBJ1-1; D unresolved. Trimming took 6 bases from V and 8 from J, leaving 11 bases between them. This CDR3 comprises 11 residues. The germline V gene has CDR1 SGHRS and CDR2 YFSETQ. CDR3 in DNA: TGCGCCAGCAATTTAGGAGGGGAAGCTTTCTTT. It is translated as CASNLGGEAFF.

The chain recombines TRBV6-1 with TRBJ1-2; the D is unclear. Looked up from germline, CDR1 is MNHNS and CDR2 is SASEGT. The CDR3 length is 12 residues. V dropped 4 bases and J dropped 4 bases, with 7 bases sitting between them. This chain's CDR3 is CASSGPSYGYTF. CDR3 nucleotide sequence: TGTGCCAGCAGTGGACCCAGCTATGGCTACACCTTC.